Below, one TCR beta chain is given with its context. This record belongs to a study of blood T cell repertoires in COVID-19. Overall study: PBMCs, B-cell-depleted T cells, or T cells provided the cDNA or gDNA that made up the material.

With V trimmed by 3 bases and J by 1 base, 5 bases remained unmatched. CDR3 size: 16 residues. The germline V gene encodes CDR1 SEHNR and CDR2 FQNEAQ (reference sequence). The participants were between roughly 18 and 90 years old and came from roughly 24 US areas. Study processing details: Cell counts per sample came from amplifying reference gene primers. TCRdb's table, derived via immunoSEQ multiplex PCR, lists solely in-frame clones and lacks some. Clone size and the V and J calls come from that table; the DNA yielded D and trimming. Of roughly 300,000 clones in the sample, about 89% were seen once.

The clonotype originates from a woman in her 30s who had recovered from COVID-19. The sample consisted of PBMCs or T cells enriched from blood (not recorded which). The J gene is TRBJ2-3, the V gene TRBV7-9; 9 positions match TRBD2. This chain's CDR3 is CASSFPIAGGTDTQYF. In DNA, the CDR3 is TGTGCCAGCAGCTTCCCCATAGCGGGGGGCACAGATACGCAGTATTTT.